Below, 23 T cell receptor beta chains from the same sample are listed, as sequenced in a study of graft-versus-host responses after intestinal transplantation. Generated by immunoSEQ multiplex PCR, the TCRdb table keeps only in-frame clones and is missing some. The table records more than 80,000 clones, around 90% of them present only once. These receptors are not linked to any known antigen. The specimen comprised unstimulated CD4+ T cells sorted from spleen or lymph node cells, sampled before transplant. The receptors were gathered from a human donor who was the organ donor for an intestinal transplant.

This sequence joins TRBV6-6 and TRBJ1-1; D perhaps matches TRBD1 (6 bases). Trimming took 2 bases from V and 1 from J, leaving 11 bases between them. CDR3 length: 15 amino acids. Germline loops: CDR1 MNHNY, CDR2 SVGAGI (reference sequence). In DNA, the CDR3 is TGTGCCAGCAGTTACCCCGCAGGGGAGAACACTGAAGCTTTCTTT. Translated: CASSYPAGENTEAFF.

Note on this clone: This same CDR3 is encoded by further DNA sequences in the sample. CDR3 loop: CASSLVQVGEAFF. CDR3 nucleotide sequence: TGTGCCAGCAGCCTGGTTCAGGTTGGGGAAGCTTTCTTT. The rearrangement links TRBV7-9 to TRBJ1-1, with D hard to call. This CDR3 comprises 13 residues. V lost 5 bases and J 8 bases, leaving 15 bases between the germline ends. Germline V gives CDR1 SEHNR, CDR2 FQNEAQ (reference sequence).

The chain links TRBV19 to TRBJ1-4, with 9 bases aligning to TRBD1. Trimming at V came to 3 bases and at J to 8 bases, leaving 4 bases not matched to a gene. This CDR3 contains 14 residues. Germline-derived CDR1 and CDR2 are LNHDA and SQIVND (reference sequence). This chain's CDR3 is CASSIGTGREKLFF. In DNA, the CDR3 is TGTGCCAGTAGTATCGGGACAGGGAGAGAAAAACTGTTTTTT.

V usage is TRBV2 and J usage is TRBJ2-7; tentatively, D is TRBD2 (5 bases). CDR1 and CDR2 from the germline V gene are SNHLY and FYNNEI. The CDR3 sequence is 12 residues long. V was trimmed by 8 bases and J by 6 bases, leaving 14 bases between them. As DNA, the CDR3 is TGTGCCAGCGACTTGAGGGATACCGAGCAGTACTTC. It specifies CASDLRDTEQYF.

In this sample, this clone turned up a few times. V is TRBV5-1 and J is TRBJ2-7, with D perhaps matching TRBD2 (6 bases). Germline CDR1 SGHRS, CDR2 YFSETQ. The CDR3 has 16 amino acids. Trimming took off 2 bases at V and 4 bases at J, with 19 bases between the two ends. This CDR3 is CASSFRLGGAEYEQYF. DNA of the CDR3: TGCGCCAGCAGCTTCCGTTTGGGGGGTGCTGAGTACGAGCAGTACTTC.

About this clone: Sequence at one end of the junction differs from germline and may be a read error. The chain has TRBV5-4 and TRBJ1-4; a weak D match, TRBD1 (6 bases). The CDR3 has 13 amino acids. Germline V lookup: CDR1 SGHNT, CDR2 YYREEE (reference sequence). The chain's CDR3 is CASRHRTVCHFDF. CDR3 bases: TGTGCCAGCAGGCACCGGACAGTGTGTCACTTTGATTTT.

The CDR3 spells CASSSGTGGNTIYF. CDR3 DNA: TGTGCCAGCAGCTCCGGGACAGGGGGAAACACCATATATTTT. The chain couples TRBV7-2 to TRBJ1-3; 9 bases line up with TRBD1. The CDR3 has 14 amino acids. V lost 4 bases and J lost 4; bases outside the gene matches: 2. Germline V lookup: CDR1 SGHTA, CDR2 FQGNSA.

A few counts support this clone. This chain connects TRBV30 to TRBJ2-7, with 13 bases matching TRBD2. The CDR3 covers 14 residues. Germline CDR1 is GTSNPN and CDR2 is SVGIG (reference sequence). J gave up 7 bases and V 3 bases, and 6 bases lay outside the gene matches. CDR3 nucleotides: TGTGCCTGGAGCACTAGCGGGGGGGTCCGGGAGCAGTACTTC. Its translation: CAWSTSGGVREQYF.

V and J are TRBV5-1 and TRBJ2-7, with TRBD1 identical over 7 bases. This CDR3 contains 17 residues. Germline assignment: CDR1 SGHRS and CDR2 YFSETQ. After removal of 0 bases from V and 3 bases from J, the junction contained 12 bases not matched to a gene. The CDR3 nucleotides read TGCGCCAGCAGCTTGGTGGTAGGGGACAGATACTTCTACGAGCAGTACTTC. Protein sequence: CASSLVVGDRYFYEQYF. The variable domain in full, with the rest retrieved from reference TRBV5-1 and TRBJ2-7, is KAGVTQTPRYLIKTRGQQVTLSCSPISGHRSVSWYQQTPGQGLQFLFEYFSETQRNKGNFPGRFSGRQFSNSRSEMNVSTLELGDSALYLCASSLVVGDRYFYEQYFGPGTRLTVT.

This chain uses TRBV23-1 with TRBJ2-7, with D unclear. TRBV23-1 is identified as an open reading frame with a role that is uncertain. Trimming took 6 bases from V and 2 from J, leaving 14 bases between them. The CDR3 runs to 14 residues. CDR3 in DNA: TGCGCCAGCAGCGACAATGACATCCCCTACGAGCAGTACTTC. It yields the protein CASSDNDIPYEQYF.

This chain uses TRBV6-1 with TRBJ1-5; 9 bases match TRBD1. The trim removed 4 bases at V and 6 bases at J, leaving 4 bases unmatched. The CDR3 has 14 amino acids. Germline lookup yields CDR1 MNHNS and CDR2 SASEGT. CDR3: CASSANRGRQPQHF. The CDR3 nucleotides read TGTGCCAGCAGTGCGAACAGGGGGCGTCAGCCCCAGCATTTT.

This chain links TRBV12-5 with TRBJ2-5; perhaps TRBD1 as D (6 bases). Between the trimmed V and J ends, which lost 0 bases and 5 bases, there was a span of 13 bases. The CDR3 sequence is 15 residues long. Germline lookup yields CDR1 LGHNT and CDR2 FRNRAP. CDR3 loop: CASGLVPGAGETQYF. The CDR3 DNA follows: TGTGCTAGTGGTTTGGTACCAGGGGCGGGCGAGACCCAGTACTTC.

The chain combines TRBV28 with TRBJ1-6, with 9 positions matching TRBD1. The CDR3 runs to 14 residues. The germline V gene encodes CDR1 MDHEN and CDR2 SYDVKM. After removal of 10 bases from V and 7 bases from J, the junction contained 8 bases not matched to a gene. The CDR3 coding sequence is TGTGCCACCGTAACAGGGGGCGGGAATTCACCCCTCCACTTT. This codes for CATVTGGGNSPLHF.

The V gene is TRBV29-1, the J gene TRBJ2-5; 11 nucleotides match TRBD2. The CDR3 runs 15 residues. Per the germline V gene, CDR1 is SQVTM and CDR2 is ANQGSEA. V shed 6 bases and J 2 bases; nucleotides not matched to a gene: 8. The CDR3, as DNA: TGCAGCGTCACCCCGACTAGCGGGGCTCAAGAGACCCAGTACTTC. It translates to CSVTPTSGAQETQYF.

The V gene is TRBV5-4, the J gene TRBJ2-3; the D gene is possibly TRBD1 (6 bases). Germline V lookup: CDR1 SGHNT, CDR2 YYREEE (reference sequence). There are 17 residues in the CDR3. The V and J ends lost 3 bases and 0 bases respectively, with 17 bases between them. The CDR3 coding sequence is TGTGCCAGCAGCTCCGGGGCCAGGGGACAAAGCACAGATACGCAGTATTTT. Translation gives CASSSGARGQSTDTQYF.

The CDR3 DNA reads as TGTGCCAGTAGTATGACCTTGGCGCAGGGCACTGAAGCTTTCTTT. Translation gives CASSMTLAQGTEAFF. The chain couples TRBV19 to TRBJ1-1; a weak D match, TRBD1 (5 bases). This CDR3 region has 15 residues. V lost 3 bases, J lost 4 bases, and 15 bases lay in between. Germline V lookup: CDR1 LNHDA, CDR2 SQIVND (reference sequence).

The gene calls are TRBV2 and TRBJ1-6; 10 nucleotides match TRBD1. The germline V gene encodes CDR1 SNHLY and CDR2 FYNNEI. The CDR3 is 15 amino acids. V shed 6 bases and J 7 bases; nucleotides not matched to a gene: 6. The CDR3 reads CASSQRGQGNSPLHF. Here the CDR3 DNA reads TGTGCCAGCAGCCAAAGGGGACAGGGGAATTCACCCCTCCACTTT. Based on the CDR3 plus reference TRBV2 and TRBJ1-6, the full variable domain is EPEVTQTPSHQVTQMGQEVILRCVPISNHLYFYWYRQILGQKVEFLVSFYNNEISEKSEIFDDQFSVERPDGSNFTLKIRSTKLEDSAMYFCASSQRGQGNSPLHFGNGTRLTVT.

The rearrangement uses TRBV2 and TRBJ2-7, with 8 bases identical to TRBD1. The CDR3 covers 15 residues. The V and J ends lost 8 bases and 12 bases, in that order; junction bases with no gene match: 21. Germline CDR1 SNHLY, CDR2 FYNNEI. DNA for the CDR3: TGTGCCAGCGAGCCCCAATCCGGGACAGGCGCCCACGGGTACTTC. Translated, it gives CASEPQSGTGAHGYF.

DNA of the CDR3: TGCGCCAGCAGCCAGGTGCAGTTTAGCAATCAGCCCCAGCATTTT. Translation: CASSQVQFSNQPQHF. The V and J genes are TRBV4-1 and TRBJ1-5; D remains unclear. The CDR3 has 15 residues. Germline CDR1 and CDR2: MGHRA and YSYEKL. The ends were cut back, 3 bases at V and 0 bases at J, with 9 bases in the middle.

The chain uses TRBV7-2 and TRBJ1-1; a possible D gene is TRBD1 (5 bases). This CDR3 has 15 amino acids. CDR1 and CDR2 (germline): SGHTA, FQGNSA. The V gene lost 2 bases and the J gene lost 3 bases, with 13 bases spanning the gap. CDR3 protein: CASSLYSGGYTEAFF. DNA of the CDR3: TGTGCCAGCAGCTTATACTCCGGGGGATACACTGAAGCTTTCTTT. Filled out from reference TRBV7-2 and TRBJ1-1, the complete variable domain reads GAGVSQSPSNKVTEKGKDVELRCDPISGHTALYWYRQSLGQGLEFLIYFQGNSAPDKSGLPSDRFSAERTGGSVSTLTIQRTQQEDSAVYLCASSLYSGGYTEAFFGQGTRLTVV.

This chain joins TRBV7-3 and TRBJ2-2, with 7 bases identical to TRBD2. Looked up from germline, CDR1 is SGHTA and CDR2 is FQGTGA. The CDR3 totals 15 residues. J was trimmed by 0 bases and V by 5 bases; bases with no gene match: 3. CDR3 nucleotide sequence: TGTGCCAGCAGCGCTAGCGGCTCGAACACCGGGGAGCTGTTTTTT. Translating gives CASSASGSNTGELFF.

Only a few counts were recorded for this clone. This chain uses TRBV4-2 with TRBJ2-1; D possibly corresponds to TRBD2 (6 bases). CDR3 length equals 12 residues. Germline V CDR1 and CDR2: LGHNA, YNFKEQ. V lost 4 bases and J 5 bases, leaving 6 bases between the germline ends. For the CDR3, the DNA is TGTGCCAGCAGCCGACTAGACAATGAGCAGTTCTTC. Its protein is CASSRLDNEQFF.

This chain joins TRBV2 and TRBJ2-1; TRBD1 agrees at 8 bases. The CDR3 has 11 residues. Germline CDR1 is SNHLY and CDR2 is FYNNEI. V shed 11 bases and J 12 bases; nucleotides not matched to a gene: 9. The CDR3 protein is CAQRGQGTQFF. In DNA, the CDR3 is TGTGCCCAGCGAGGACAGGGAACGCAGTTCTTC.